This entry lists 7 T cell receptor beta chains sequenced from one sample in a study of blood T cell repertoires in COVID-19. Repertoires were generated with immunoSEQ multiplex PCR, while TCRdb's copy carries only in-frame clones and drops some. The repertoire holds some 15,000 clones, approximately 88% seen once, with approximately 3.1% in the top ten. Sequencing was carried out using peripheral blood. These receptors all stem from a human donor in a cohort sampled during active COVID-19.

The CDR3 region has the DNA TGTGCCAGCAGGAGCCGGGGATCCTACGAGCAGTACTTC. Translation: CASRSRGSYEQYF. V usage is TRBV6-6 and J usage is TRBJ2-7, with a tentative D call TRBD2 (5 bases). The V gene lost 6 bases and the J gene lost 1 base, with 10 bases spanning the gap. There are 13 residues in the CDR3. CDR1 and CDR2 from the germline V gene are MNHNY and SVGAGI (reference sequence).

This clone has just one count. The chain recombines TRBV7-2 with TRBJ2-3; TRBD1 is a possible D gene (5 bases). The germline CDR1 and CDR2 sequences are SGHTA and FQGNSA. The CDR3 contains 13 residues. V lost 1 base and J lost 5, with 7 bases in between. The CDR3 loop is CASSLGQGDTQYF. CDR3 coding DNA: TGTGCCAGCAGCTTAGGGCAGGGAGATACGCAGTATTTT. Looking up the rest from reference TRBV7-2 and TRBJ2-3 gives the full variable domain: GAGVSQSPSNKVTEKGKDVELRCDPISGHTALYWYRQSLGQGLEFLIYFQGNSAPDKSGLPSDRFSAERTGGSVSTLTIQRTQQEDSAVYLCASSLGQGDTQYFGPGTRLTVL.

CDR3 DNA: TGTGCCAGCAGCTTTGGACAGGGGATTTCACCCCTCCACTTT. Its protein product is CASSFGQGISPLHF. The V call is TRBV7-9, the J call TRBJ1-6; 9 positions agree with TRBD1. The germline V gene encodes CDR1 SEHNR and CDR2 FQNEAQ (reference sequence). The ends lost 3 bases at V and 9 bases at J; junction bases unmatched: 3. The CDR3 has 14 amino acids. Variable domain in full (rest from reference TRBV7-9 and TRBJ1-6): DTGVSQNPRHKITKRGQNVTFRCDPISEHNRLYWYRQTLGQGPEFLTYFQNEAQLEKSRLLSDRFSAERPKGSFSTLEIQRTEQGDSAMYLCASSFGQGISPLHFGNGTRLTVT.

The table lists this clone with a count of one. The CDR3 region is CASSTTGGGYEQYF. The CDR3 bases are TGTGCCAGTAGTACCACAGGGGGAGGGTACGAGCAGTACTTC. This rearrangement joins TRBV19 to TRBJ2-7, with a tentative D call TRBD1 (8 bases). Deletions cut 4 bases from V and 4 bases from J, with 14 bases between. The CDR3 totals 14 residues. In germline, CDR1 is LNHDA, CDR2 SQIVND (reference sequence).

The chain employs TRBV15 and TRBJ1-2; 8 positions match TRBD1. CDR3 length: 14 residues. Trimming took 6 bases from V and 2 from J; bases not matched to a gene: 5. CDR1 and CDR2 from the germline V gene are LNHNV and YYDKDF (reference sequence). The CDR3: CATSRGQANYGYTF. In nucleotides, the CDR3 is TGTGCCACCAGTCGGGGACAGGCCAACTATGGCTACACCTTC.

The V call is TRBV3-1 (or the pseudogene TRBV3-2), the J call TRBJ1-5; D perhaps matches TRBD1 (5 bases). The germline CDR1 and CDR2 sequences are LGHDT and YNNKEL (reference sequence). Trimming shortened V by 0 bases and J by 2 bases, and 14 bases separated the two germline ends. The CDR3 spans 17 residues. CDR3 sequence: CASSQDWGVAGNQPQHF. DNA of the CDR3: TGTGCCAGCAGCCAAGACTGGGGGGTGGCCGGCAATCAGCCCCAGCATTTT.

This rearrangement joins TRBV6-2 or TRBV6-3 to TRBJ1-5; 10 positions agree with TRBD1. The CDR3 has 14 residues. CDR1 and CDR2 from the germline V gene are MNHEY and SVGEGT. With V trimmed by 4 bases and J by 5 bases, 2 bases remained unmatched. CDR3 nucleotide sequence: TGTGCCAGCAGTTGGGGACAGGGGCATCAGCCCCAGCATTTT. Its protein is CASSWGQGHQPQHF.